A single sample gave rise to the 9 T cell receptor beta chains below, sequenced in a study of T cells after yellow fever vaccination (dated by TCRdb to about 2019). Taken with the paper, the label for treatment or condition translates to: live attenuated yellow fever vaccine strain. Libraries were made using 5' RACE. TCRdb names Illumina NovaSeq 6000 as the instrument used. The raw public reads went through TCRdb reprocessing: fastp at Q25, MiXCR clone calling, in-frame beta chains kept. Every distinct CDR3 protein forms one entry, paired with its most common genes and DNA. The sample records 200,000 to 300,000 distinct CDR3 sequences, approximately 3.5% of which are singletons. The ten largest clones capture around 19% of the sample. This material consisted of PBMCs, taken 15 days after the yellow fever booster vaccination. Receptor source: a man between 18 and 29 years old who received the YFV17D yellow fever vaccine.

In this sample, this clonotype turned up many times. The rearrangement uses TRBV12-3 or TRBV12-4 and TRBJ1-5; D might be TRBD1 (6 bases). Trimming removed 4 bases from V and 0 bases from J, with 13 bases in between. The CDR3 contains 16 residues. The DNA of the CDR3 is TGTGCCAGCAGTTCCGGACAGTCTAATAGCAATCAGCCCCAGCATTTT. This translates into CASSSGQSNSNQPQHF.

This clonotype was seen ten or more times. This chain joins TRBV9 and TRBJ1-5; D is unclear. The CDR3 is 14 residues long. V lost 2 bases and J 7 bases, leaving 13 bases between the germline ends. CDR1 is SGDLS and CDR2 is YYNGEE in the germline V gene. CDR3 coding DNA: TGTGCCAGCAGCGTTAGTTGGGGTACACAGCCCCAGCATTTT. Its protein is CASSVSWGTQPQHF.

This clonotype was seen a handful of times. For the CDR3, the DNA is TGTGCCAGCAGCACTTGGGGGACTAATGAAAAACTGTTTTTT. This sequence encodes CASSTWGTNEKLFF. The chain uses TRBV14 and TRBJ1-4; D might be TRBD1 (5 bases). V shed 5 bases and J shed 2 bases, with 9 bases lying between them. The CDR3 covers 14 residues. From germline, CDR1 is SGHDN and CDR2 FVKESK.

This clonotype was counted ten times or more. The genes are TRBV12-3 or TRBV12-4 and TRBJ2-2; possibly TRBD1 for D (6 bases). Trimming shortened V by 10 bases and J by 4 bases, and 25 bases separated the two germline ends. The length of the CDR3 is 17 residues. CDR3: CAIRNRAPIRSTGELFF. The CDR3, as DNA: TGTGCCATCAGGAACAGGGCCCCTATACGAAGCACCGGGGAGCTGTTTTTT.

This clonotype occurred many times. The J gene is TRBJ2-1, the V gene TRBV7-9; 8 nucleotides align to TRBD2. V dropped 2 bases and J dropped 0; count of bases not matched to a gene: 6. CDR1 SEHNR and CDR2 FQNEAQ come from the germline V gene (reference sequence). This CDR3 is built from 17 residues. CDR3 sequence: CASSLRQSGGSYNEQFF. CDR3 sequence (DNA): TGTGCCAGCAGCTTACGGCAGAGCGGGGGCTCCTACAATGAGCAGTTCTTC.

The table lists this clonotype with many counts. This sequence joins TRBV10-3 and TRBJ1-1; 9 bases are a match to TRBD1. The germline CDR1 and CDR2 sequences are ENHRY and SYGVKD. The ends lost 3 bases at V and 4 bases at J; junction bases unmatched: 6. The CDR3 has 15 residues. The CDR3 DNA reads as TGTGCCATCAGTGATTCTCGACAGGGGGTCACTGAAGCTTTCTTT. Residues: CAISDSRQGVTEAFF.

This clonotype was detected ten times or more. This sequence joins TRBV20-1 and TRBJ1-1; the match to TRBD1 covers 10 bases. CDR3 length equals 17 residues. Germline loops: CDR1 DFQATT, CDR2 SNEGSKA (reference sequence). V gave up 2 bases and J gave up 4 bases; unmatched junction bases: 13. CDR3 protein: CSARPGQGRDRGTEAFF. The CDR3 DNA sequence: TGCAGTGCTAGACCGGGACAGGGGCGAGATAGAGGCACTGAAGCTTTCTTT.

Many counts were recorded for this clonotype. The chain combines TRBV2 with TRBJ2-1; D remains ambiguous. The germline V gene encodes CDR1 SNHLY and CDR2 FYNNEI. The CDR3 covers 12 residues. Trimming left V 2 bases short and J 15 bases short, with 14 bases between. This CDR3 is CASSERAGVRFF. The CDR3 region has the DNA TGTGCCAGCAGTGAACGGGCAGGCGTCCGGTTCTTC.

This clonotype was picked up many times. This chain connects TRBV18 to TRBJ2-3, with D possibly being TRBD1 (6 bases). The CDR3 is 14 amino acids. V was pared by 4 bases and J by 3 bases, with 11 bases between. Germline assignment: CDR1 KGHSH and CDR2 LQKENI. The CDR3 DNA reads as TGTGCCAGCTCACGGGCCAGGGGAACAGATACGCAGTATTTT. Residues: CASSRARGTDTQYF.